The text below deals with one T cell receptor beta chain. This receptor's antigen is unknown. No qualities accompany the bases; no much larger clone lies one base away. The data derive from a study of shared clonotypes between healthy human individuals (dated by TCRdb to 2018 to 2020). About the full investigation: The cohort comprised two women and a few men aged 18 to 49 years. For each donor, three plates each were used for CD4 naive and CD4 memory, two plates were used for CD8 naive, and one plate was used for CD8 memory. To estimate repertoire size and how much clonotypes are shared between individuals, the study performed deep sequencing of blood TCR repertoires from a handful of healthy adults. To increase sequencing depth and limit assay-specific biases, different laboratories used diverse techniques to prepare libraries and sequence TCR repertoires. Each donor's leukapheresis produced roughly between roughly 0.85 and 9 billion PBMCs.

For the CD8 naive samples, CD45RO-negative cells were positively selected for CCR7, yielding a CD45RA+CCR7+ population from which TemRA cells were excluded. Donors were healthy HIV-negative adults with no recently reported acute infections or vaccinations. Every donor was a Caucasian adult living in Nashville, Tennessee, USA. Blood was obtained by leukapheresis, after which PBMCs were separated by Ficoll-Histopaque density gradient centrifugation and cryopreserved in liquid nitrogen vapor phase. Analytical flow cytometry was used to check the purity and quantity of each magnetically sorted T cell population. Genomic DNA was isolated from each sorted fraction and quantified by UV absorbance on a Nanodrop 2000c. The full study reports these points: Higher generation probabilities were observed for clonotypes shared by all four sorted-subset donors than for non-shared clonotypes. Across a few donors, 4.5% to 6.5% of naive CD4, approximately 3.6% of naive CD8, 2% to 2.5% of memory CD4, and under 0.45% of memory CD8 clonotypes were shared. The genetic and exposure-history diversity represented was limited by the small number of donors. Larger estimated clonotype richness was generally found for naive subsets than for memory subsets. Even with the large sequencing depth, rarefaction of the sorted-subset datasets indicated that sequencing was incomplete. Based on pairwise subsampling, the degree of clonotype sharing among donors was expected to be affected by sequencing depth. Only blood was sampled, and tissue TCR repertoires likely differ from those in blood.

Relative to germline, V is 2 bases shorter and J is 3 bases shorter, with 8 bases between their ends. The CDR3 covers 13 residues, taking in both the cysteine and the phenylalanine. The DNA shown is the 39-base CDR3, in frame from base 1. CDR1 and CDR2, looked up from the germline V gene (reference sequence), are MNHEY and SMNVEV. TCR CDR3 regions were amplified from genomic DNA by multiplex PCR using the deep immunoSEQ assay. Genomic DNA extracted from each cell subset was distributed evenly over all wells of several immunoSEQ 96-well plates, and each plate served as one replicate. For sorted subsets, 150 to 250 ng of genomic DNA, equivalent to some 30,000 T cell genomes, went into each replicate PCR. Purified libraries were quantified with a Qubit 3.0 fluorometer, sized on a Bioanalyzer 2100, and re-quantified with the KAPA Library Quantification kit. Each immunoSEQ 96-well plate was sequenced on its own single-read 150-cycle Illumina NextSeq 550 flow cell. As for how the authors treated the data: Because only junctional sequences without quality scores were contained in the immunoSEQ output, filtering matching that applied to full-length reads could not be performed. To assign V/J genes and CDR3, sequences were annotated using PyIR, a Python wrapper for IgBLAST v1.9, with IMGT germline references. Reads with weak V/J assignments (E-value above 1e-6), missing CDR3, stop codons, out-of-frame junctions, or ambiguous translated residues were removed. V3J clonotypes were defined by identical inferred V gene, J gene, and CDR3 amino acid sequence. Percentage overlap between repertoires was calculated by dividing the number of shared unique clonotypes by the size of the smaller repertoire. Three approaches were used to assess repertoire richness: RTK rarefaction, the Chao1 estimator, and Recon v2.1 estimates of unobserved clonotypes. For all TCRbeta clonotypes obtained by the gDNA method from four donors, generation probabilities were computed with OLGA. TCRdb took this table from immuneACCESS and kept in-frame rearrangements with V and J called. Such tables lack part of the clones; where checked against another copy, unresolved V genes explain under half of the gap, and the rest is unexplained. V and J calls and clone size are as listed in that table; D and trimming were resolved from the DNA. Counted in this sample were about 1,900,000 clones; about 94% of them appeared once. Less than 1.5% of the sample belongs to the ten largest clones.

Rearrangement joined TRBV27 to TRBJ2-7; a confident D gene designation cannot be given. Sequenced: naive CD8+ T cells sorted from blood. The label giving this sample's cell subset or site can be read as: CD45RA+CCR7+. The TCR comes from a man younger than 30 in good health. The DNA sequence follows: TGTGCCAGCAGTTTAGCTTGGGGCTACGAGCAGTACTTC. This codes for CASSLAWGYEQYF.